This T cell receptor beta chain was observed in a study of OX40 agonist ivuxolimab in advanced cancers. Across the whole study: About 44% of patients had received prior checkpoint inhibitor therapy. Whole-study results and caveats: Nonresponders, in some cases, also had low normalized T-cell clonal expansion.

Assay: immunoSEQ multiplex PCR; the TCRdb copy retains only in-frame clones and omits some. The sample includes fewer than 140,000 clones, around nine tenths of them seen just once. CDR3 length equals 16 residues. CDR1 is SGHRS, CDR2 YFSETQ, per germline. Trimming left V 2 bases short and J 1 base short, with 15 bases between. Comments on this clone: Its antigen is not identified.

This clonotype originated in an adult with an advanced solid tumor such as melanoma, head and neck, liver or kidney cancer. The rearrangement links TRBV5-1 to TRBJ1-1, with D perhaps TRBD1 (6 bases). The sequences come from CD4+ or CD8+ T cells sorted from blood, collected in a trial of the OX40 agonist ivuxolimab. The CDR3 sequence is CASSLPGGGGNTEAFF. The CDR3 DNA is TGCGCCAGCAGCTTACCGGGGGGCGGTGGGAACACTGAAGCTTTCTTT.